These 10 T cell receptor beta chains originate from one sample sequenced in a study of T cell repertoires in cytomegalovirus infection. TCRdb itself ran the reads through MiXCR, one entry per CDR3 protein. Here the sample spans approximately 630,000 distinct CDR3 sequences, 20% to 30% being singletons. Sequencing used CD8+ T cells from PBMCs. These receptors were collected from a human donor in good health (CMV status not recorded). Some clones in this sample may be carry-over from other donors' samples.

In its sample, this clonotype was seen a few times. The chain has TRBV7-9 and TRBJ2-2; no clear D gene. V was pared by 2 bases and J by 2 bases, with 9 bases between. There are 15 residues in the CDR3. The germline V gene encodes CDR1 SEHNR and CDR2 FQNEAQ (reference sequence). CDR3 nucleotide sequence: TGTGCCAGCAGCTTAAAACTACAAAACACCGGGGAGCTGTTTTTT. Its translation is CASSLKLQNTGELFF. The complete variable domain, with remaining parts taken from reference TRBV7-9 and TRBJ2-2, reads DTGVSQNPRHKITKRGQNVTFRCDPISEHNRLYWYRQTLGQGPEFLTYFQNEAQLEKSRLLSDRFSAERPKGSFSTLEIQRTEQGDSAMYLCASSLKLQNTGELFFGEGSRLTVL.

This clonotype was found many times. This chain uses TRBV7-8 with TRBJ1-2, with D possibly being TRBD1 (6 bases). This CDR3 has 17 amino acids. Germline V lookup: CDR1 SGHVS, CDR2 FQNEAQ. Trimming pared 2 bases from V and 8 bases from J, leaving 24 bases between. CDR3 DNA: TGTGCCAGCAGCTTAACCATGGCAGGGGATTATTTGGAGGGCTACACCTTC. This translates into CASSLTMAGDYLEGYTF. The variable domain in full, completed from reference TRBV7-8 and TRBJ1-2, reads GAGVSQSPRYKVAKRGQDVALRCDPISGHVSLFWYQQALGQGPEFLTYFQNEAQLDKSGLPSDRFFAERPEGSVSTLKIQRTQQEDSAVYLCASSLTMAGDYLEGYTFGSGTRLTVV.

This clonotype was seen at least ten times. The chain combines TRBV7-7 with TRBJ2-2; D is perhaps TRBD1 (5 bases). The CDR3 length is 15 residues. CDR1 and CDR2 (germline): SSHAT, FNYEAQ (reference sequence). The CDR3 DNA reads TGTGCTAGTATGGATCAGGGTATAGGCACCGGGGAGCTGTTTTTT. Its protein product is CASMDQGIGTGELFF.

Points on this clonotype: A junction end diverges from the germline sequence, so it may reflect a read error. The chain employs TRBV7-2 and TRBJ2-7, with 7 bases fitting TRBD1. This CDR3 is 13 amino acids long. Germline CDR1 is SGHTA and CDR2 is FQGNSA. CDR3: CASSPGTVYERYF. The CDR3 coding sequence is TGTGCCAGCAGCCCAGGGACAGTGTACGAGCGGTACTTC. The full variable domain, in which reference TRBV7-2 and TRBJ2-7 provide the parts outside the CDR3, is GAGVSQSPSNKVTEKGKDVELRCDPISGHTALYWYRQSLGQGLEFLIYFQGNSAPDKSGLPSDRFSAERTGGSVSTLTIQRTQQEDSAVYLCASSPGTVYERYFGPGTRLTVT.

The rearrangement uses TRBV19 and TRBJ2-7; 10 bases match TRBD1. V was clipped by 3 bases and J by 4 bases; unmatched bases: 6. Germline V lookup: CDR1 LNHDA, CDR2 SQIVND (reference sequence). The CDR3 contains 15 residues. The CDR3 is CASSITGTGVYEQYF. In DNA, the CDR3 is TGTGCCAGTAGTATTACCGGGACAGGGGTGTACGAGCAGTACTTC.

The chain joins TRBV7-9 to TRBJ2-1, with D uncertain. V was clipped by 3 bases and J by 5 bases, with 8 bases between them. The CDR3 runs to 13 residues. The germline V gene encodes CDR1 SEHNR and CDR2 FQNEAQ (reference sequence). The chain's CDR3 is CASSFSKNNEQFF. In DNA, the CDR3 is TGTGCCAGCAGCTTTTCAAAGAACAATGAGCAGTTCTTC.

This clonotype was observed a handful of times. This rearrangement joins TRBV20-1 to TRBJ2-7; the match to TRBD2 covers 11 bases. Trimming took 3 bases from V and 2 from J; bases not matched to a gene: 3. CDR1 and CDR2 (germline): DFQATT, SNEGSKA (reference sequence). The CDR3 is made up of 14 amino acids. The CDR3 is CSASTSGSTYEQYF. DNA of the CDR3: TGCAGTGCTAGTACTAGCGGGAGTACCTACGAGCAGTACTTC.

The rearrangement links TRBV28 to TRBJ2-7, with D hard to call. V was pared by 7 bases and J by 3 bases, with 13 bases between. The V gene's germline CDR1 is MDHEN and CDR2 SYDVKM. This CDR3 is 13 amino acids long. The CDR3 sequence is CASISLGSYEQYV. The CDR3 DNA sequence: TGTGCCAGCATTAGTCTAGGCAGCTACGAGCAGTACGTC.

This clonotype occurred a few times. The CDR3 reads CSVGAGPNEKLFF. Here the CDR3 DNA reads TGCAGCGTTGGGGCAGGGCCTAATGAAAAACTGTTTTTT. The rearrangement joins TRBV29-1 to TRBJ1-4, with D possibly matching TRBD1 (5 bases). Trimming took off 4 bases at V and 3 bases at J, with 9 bases between the two ends. The CDR3 runs 13 residues. In germline, CDR1 is SQVTM, CDR2 ANQGSEA.

A few counts support this clonotype. The V gene is TRBV6-5, the J gene TRBJ2-7, with D perhaps matching TRBD2 (5 bases). CDR1 is MNHEY and CDR2 is SVGAGI in the germline V gene. The CDR3 extends over 14 amino acids. Trimming took off 2 bases at V and 3 bases at J, with 11 bases between the two ends. CDR3 protein: CASSYAGSSYEQYF. DNA of the CDR3: TGTGCCAGCAGTTACGCGGGTTCTAGCTACGAGCAGTACTTC.